A selection of T cell receptor beta chains follows, all from one sample in a study of blood T cell repertoires in COVID-19. The assay was immunoSEQ multiplex PCR, and TCRdb's table has in-frame clones only and misses some. Here the sample spans over 150,000 clones, roughly 86% being singletons. Sequencing was performed on peripheral blood. These receptors were taken from an elderly woman with COVID-19, enrolled during active disease. The CDR3 runs from the conserved cysteine through the conserved F or W. The order of the fields is J gene, D gene, clone size, V gene, CDR3 DNA, CDR3 protein. D genes are given only for firm matches. The size field is filled for only some rows; it gives once, few, many or a size class.

TRBJ1-1	-	few	TRBV2	TGTGCCACCAACCCCCAGGCTAACACTGAAGCTTTCTTT	CATNPQANTEAFF
TRBJ2-1	-	-	TRBV5-1	TGCGCCAGCAGCTTGTTTTTTTTAGAATCCTACAATGAGCAGTTCTTC	CASSLFFLESYNEQFF
TRBJ2-3	TRBD1	-	TRBV12-5	TGTGCTAGTGGTTTGGGAACAGGGGCAGATACGCAGTATTTT	CASGLGTGADTQYF
TRBJ1-1	-	-	TRBV7-2	TGTGCCAGCAGCTTAATATCACAGGGTGAAGCTTTCTTT	CASSLISQGEAFF
TRBJ2-1	TRBD2	-	TRBV28	TGTGCCAGCAGCCCCGGGACTAGCGGATACAATGAGCAGTTCTTC	CASSPGTSGYNEQFF
TRBJ2-1	TRBD2	-	TRBV6-4	TGTGCCAGCAGCCCAGTCAGCGGGGGGGCGAACAATGAGCAGTTCTTC	CASSPVSGGANNEQFF
TRBJ2-1	-	-	TRBV19	TGTGCCAGTAGTATAGGGGCAGGTTCGGCTCAGGATGAGCAGTTCTTC	CASSIGAGSAQDEQFF
TRBJ1-4	TRBD1	-	TRBV14	TGTGCCAGCAGCCAAACAGGGGCTAATGAAAAACTGTTTTTT	CASSQTGANEKLFF
TRBJ2-1	TRBD2	-	TRBV7-2	TGTGCCAGCAGCTTACTAGCGGGAATCTCCTACAATGAGCAGTTCTTC	CASSLLAGISYNEQFF
TRBJ2-2	-	-	TRBV11-2	TGTGCCAGCAGCTTAAACAGGGGAGGCGGGGAGCTGTTTTTT	CASSLNRGGGELFF
TRBJ2-3	TRBD2	once	TRBV9	TGTGCCAGCAGCGTAACTAGCGGGAGTTTTATACACACAGATACGCAGTATTTT	CASSVTSGSFIHTDTQYF
TRBJ2-2	TRBD2	-	TRBV11-2	TGTGCCAGCAGACCACTAGCGGGAGGGCCTACCGGGGAGCTGTTTTTT	CASRPLAGGPTGELFF
TRBJ1-2	-	once	TRBV6-4	TGTGCCAGCAGGGACAGAAACGGGTATGGCTACACCTTC	CASRDRNGYGYTF
TRBJ2-7	-	-	TRBV5-5	TGTGCCAGCAGCTGGTGGACTTTAACCTACGAGCAGTACTTC	CASSWWTLTYEQYF
TRBJ2-2	TRBD2	-	TRBV2	TGTGCCCGCCGGGCGGGGGGGAGCGACCCCGGGGAGCTGTTTTTT	CARRAGGSDPGELFF
TRBJ2-5	TRBD2	-	TRBV6-2/TRBV6-3	TGTGCCAGCAGCACTACTAGCGGGGGGGCTCGGACCCAGTACTTC	CASSTTSGGARTQYF
TRBJ1-2	-	few	TRBV7-2	TGTGCCAGCAGCTCCCCGCAGGGGCCGCTTGGGGGCTACACCTTC	CASSSPQGPLGGYTF
TRBJ2-5	-	few	TRBV3-1/TRBV3-2	TGTGCCAGCACCCTAAGCCGGCTAGCGCAAGAGACCCAGTACTTC	CASTLSRLAQETQYF
TRBJ2-3	TRBD2	-	TRBV19	TGTGCCAGTAGTACCGGGACTAGCGGGAGAACAGATACGCAGTATTTT	CASSTGTSGRTDTQYF
TRBJ2-1	TRBD2	-	TRBV27	TGTGCCAGCAGCCCTAGCGGGAGGAATGAGCAGTTCTTC	CASSPSGRNEQFF
TRBJ1-5	-	-	TRBV9	TGTGCCAGCAGCGGTCAGGGGCTAAATCAGCCCCAGCATTTT	CASSGQGLNQPQHF
TRBJ2-3	TRBD2	-	TRBV27	TGTGCCAGCAAACCCAGCGGGAGTAGCACAGATACGCAGTATTTT	CASKPSGSSTDTQYF
TRBJ2-3	-	-	TRBV7-9	TGTGCCAGCAGCTCCCCGGGTGGCACAGATACGCAGTATTTT	CASSSPGGTDTQYF
TRBJ2-7	TRBD2	-	TRBV5-1	TGCGCCAGCAGCTTGTTTGGAGCGGGAGACCCCGAGCAGTACTTC	CASSLFGAGDPEQYF
TRBJ2-7	TRBD1	-	TRBV7-6	TGTGCCAGCAGCGAGGGACAGAGAACCGCCTACGAGCAGTACTTC	CASSEGQRTAYEQYF
TRBJ2-1	TRBD1	once	TRBV27	TGTGCCAGCAGTTCCCTCGGGACAGTGAGCTCCTACAATGAGCAGTTCTTC	CASSSLGTVSSYNEQFF
TRBJ2-6	TRBD1	once	TRBV5-4	TGTGCCAGCAGCTTGGATAGGGACAGCTTGCTCTCGGCCAACGTCCTGACTTTC	CASSLDRDSLLSANVLTF
TRBJ1-6	-	-	TRBV7-2	TGTGCCAGCAGCTTTAGGGTGCGGGCCCTCGGGTCACCCCTCCACTTT	CASSFRVRALGSPLHF
TRBJ1-1	-	once	TRBV21-1	TGTGCCAGCAGCAGCGGCAGGGCTCAGGAAGCTTTCTTT	CASSSGRAQEAFF
TRBJ2-5	-	-	TRBV30	TGTGCCTGGAGCTCTAGCTCGGAGACCCAGTACTTC	CAWSSSSETQYF
TRBJ2-5	-	-	TRBV2	TGTGCCAGCAGTGGGGGGACACCCGTAGGAGAGACCCAGTACTTC	CASSGGTPVGETQYF
TRBJ2-6	-	-	TRBV7-9	TGTGCCAGCGACTACGGGGCCAACGTCCTGACTTTC	CASDYGANVLTF
TRBJ2-6	-	-	TRBV30	TGTGCCTGGAGTTCCGGGTCTGGGGCCAACGTCCTGACTTTC	CAWSSGSGANVLTF
TRBJ1-1	-	-	TRBV19	TGTGCCAGTAGTATACGAGTGAACACTGAAGCTTTCTTT	CASSIRVNTEAFF
TRBJ2-5	TRBD2	-	TRBV9	TGTGCCAGCAGCGTAGATCCCGGGACTATTAAAGAGACCCAGTACTTC	CASSVDPGTIKETQYF
TRBJ2-5	TRBD2	-	TRBV4-2	TGTGCCAGCAGCCATCTAGCGGAGACCCAAGAGACCCAGTACTTC	CASSHLAETQETQYF
TRBJ1-5	-	-	TRBV27	TGTGCCAGCAGTCCCGTTCGGAGAAAGAATCAGCCCCAGCATTTT	CASSPVRRKNQPQHF
TRBJ1-2	-	once	TRBV6-2/TRBV6-3	TGTGCCAGCAGTTACGAGGGGGACTATGGCTACACCTTC	CASSYEGDYGYTF
TRBJ2-2	TRBD2	-	TRBV19	TGTGCCAGTCAGCGGGGGGCCTTCAGCACCGGGGAGCTGTTTTTT	CASQRGAFSTGELFF
TRBJ2-7	-	-	TRBV7-9	TGTGCCAGCAGCGGACAGTTTGAGCAGTACTTC	CASSGQFEQYF
TRBJ1-1	TRBD1	-	TRBV19	TGTGCCAGTAGCCCTACAGGGGAGATCACTGAAGCTTTCTTT	CASSPTGEITEAFF
TRBJ2-3	TRBD2	-	TRBV5-1	TGCGCCAGCAGCCCAGGACTAGCGGGAGGCCCGATTACGCAGTATTTT	CASSPGLAGGPITQYF
TRBJ2-7	-	few	TRBV18	TGTGCCAGCTCACCTGGGACAACCTACGAGCAGTACTTC	CASSPGTTYEQYF
TRBJ1-2	TRBD1	-	TRBV10-3	TGTGCCATCAGTGAGTCGACAGGGTACTATGGCTACACCTTC	CAISESTGYYGYTF
TRBJ2-7	TRBD1	-	TRBV5-5	TGTGCCAGCAGCTTGCCGACAGGGGGGTGGGACTACGAGCAGTACTTC	CASSLPTGGWDYEQYF
TRBJ1-6	-	-	TRBV30	TGTGCCTGGGTTCGAGGGGGAAATTCACCCCTCCACTTT	CAWVRGGNSPLHF
TRBJ2-2	-	-	TRBV4-1	TGCGCCAGCAGCCAGACGCTTCACGGGGTGGGCGGGGAGCTGTTTTTT	CASSQTLHGVGGELFF
TRBJ2-7	TRBD1	few	TRBV29-1	TGCAGCGTAACAGGGGGTGATTACGAGCAGTACTTC	CSVTGGDYEQYF
TRBJ1-6	-	-	TRBV29-1	TGCAGCGTCCAACTCAGTGACAGGAGGAATTCACCCCTCCACTTT	CSVQLSDRRNSPLHF
TRBJ1-2	TRBD1	-	TRBV29-1	TGCAGCGTGTCTGAGGGGGCTTATGGCTACACCTTC	CSVSEGAYGYTF
TRBJ2-1	-	few	TRBV14	TGTGCCAGCAGCCAGCTTGGACTCTCTCTTGAGCAGTTCTTC	CASSQLGLSLEQFF
TRBJ1-1	-	-	TRBV12-3/TRBV12-4	TGTGCCAGCAGCCGGTATGAGGATACTGAAGCTTTCTTT	CASSRYEDTEAFF
TRBJ1-5	-	-	TRBV24-1	TGTGCCACCAGTGATAGGGGAAGCAATCAGCCCCAGCATTTT	CATSDRGSNQPQHF
TRBJ1-2	-	-	TRBV5-1	TGCGCCAGCAGCTTCTGGTCCTTCGGGGATGGCTACACCTTC	CASSFWSFGDGYTF
TRBJ1-2	TRBD1	-	TRBV28	TGTGCCAGCAGGGCGACAGGGAAGGGGAACTATGGCTACACCTTC	CASRATGKGNYGYTF